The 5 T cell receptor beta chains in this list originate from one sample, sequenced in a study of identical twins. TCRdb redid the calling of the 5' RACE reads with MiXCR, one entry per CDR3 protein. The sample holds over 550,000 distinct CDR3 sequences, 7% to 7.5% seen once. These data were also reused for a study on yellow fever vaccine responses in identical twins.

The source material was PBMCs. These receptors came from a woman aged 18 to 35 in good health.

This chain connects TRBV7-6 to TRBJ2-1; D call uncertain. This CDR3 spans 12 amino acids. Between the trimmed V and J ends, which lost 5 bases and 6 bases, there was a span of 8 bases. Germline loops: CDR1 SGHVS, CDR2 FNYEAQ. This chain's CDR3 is CASSMQFNEQFF. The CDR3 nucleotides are TGTGCCAGCAGCATGCAATTCAATGAGCAGTTCTTC.

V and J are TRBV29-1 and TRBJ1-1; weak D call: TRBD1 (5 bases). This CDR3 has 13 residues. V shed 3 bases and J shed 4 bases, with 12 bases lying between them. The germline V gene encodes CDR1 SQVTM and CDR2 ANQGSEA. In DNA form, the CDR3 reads TGCAGCGTTGAGGAGGGGCCGGGCACTGAAGCTTTCTTT. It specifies CSVEEGPGTEAFF.

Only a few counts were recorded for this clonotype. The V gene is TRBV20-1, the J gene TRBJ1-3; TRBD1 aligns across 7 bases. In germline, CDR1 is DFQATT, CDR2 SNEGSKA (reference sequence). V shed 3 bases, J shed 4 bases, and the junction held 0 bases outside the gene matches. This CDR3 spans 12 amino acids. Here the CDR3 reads CSARTGGNTIYF. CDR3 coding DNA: TGCAGTGCTAGGACAGGGGGAAACACCATATATTTT.

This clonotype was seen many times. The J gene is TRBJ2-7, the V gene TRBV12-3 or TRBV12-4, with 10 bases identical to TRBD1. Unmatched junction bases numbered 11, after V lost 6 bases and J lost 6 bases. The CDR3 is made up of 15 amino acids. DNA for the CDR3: TGTGCCAGCAGGTACTTAGGGACAGGGGCCGGCGAGCAGTACTTC. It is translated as CASRYLGTGAGEQYF.

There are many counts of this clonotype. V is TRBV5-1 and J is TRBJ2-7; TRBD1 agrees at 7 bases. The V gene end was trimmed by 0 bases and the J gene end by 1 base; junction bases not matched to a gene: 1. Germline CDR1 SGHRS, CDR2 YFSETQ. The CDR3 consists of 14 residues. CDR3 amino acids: CASSLGQGSYEQYV. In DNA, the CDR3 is TGCGCCAGCAGCTTGGGACAGGGATCCTACGAGCAGTACGTC.